Below, 8 T cell receptor beta chains from the same sample are listed, as sequenced in a study of identical twins. TCRdb passed the 5' RACE reads through MiXCR, listing each CDR3 protein once. The sample comprises 350,000 or so distinct CDR3 sequences, approximately 10% of which are singletons, and 8% to 9.5% rests with the top ten. The sequencing input was naive T cells sorted from blood. Every receptor here comes from a woman in her forties or fifties in good health.

This rearrangement joins TRBV12-3 or TRBV12-4 to TRBJ2-1; the match to TRBD2 covers 9 bases. CDR3 size: 17 residues. Trimming removed 11 bases from V and 1 base from J; junction bases left unmatched: 15. Here the CDR3 DNA reads TGTGCCGTACAACATATCGTAGCGGGAGAGTCCTACAATGAGCAGTTCTTC. This translates into CAVQHIVAGESYNEQFF.

This clonotype was detected only a few times. The chain is built from TRBV10-2 and TRBJ1-1; 8 bases line up with TRBD1. The length of the CDR3 is 14 residues. Germline CDR1 WSHSY, CDR2 SAAADI. Unmatched junction bases numbered 5, after V lost 7 bases and J lost 1 base. This CDR3 reads CASTQGARNTEAFF. CDR3 coding DNA: TGCGCCAGCACTCAGGGGGCACGGAACACTGAAGCTTTCTTT.

The V gene is TRBV9, the J gene TRBJ2-6; D gene uncertain. CDR1 is SGDLS and CDR2 is YYNGEE in the germline V gene. The CDR3 covers 14 residues. The V and J ends lost 3 bases and 2 bases respectively, with 6 bases between them. The CDR3 DNA sequence: TGTGCCAGCAGCGGTTGGACTGGGGCCAACGTCCTGACTTTC. This codes for CASSGWTGANVLTF.

Ten or more counts support this clonotype. The rearrangement links TRBV6-6 to TRBJ2-2, with 9 bases lining up with TRBD2. The CDR3 spans 15 residues. Germline V lookup: CDR1 MNHNY, CDR2 SVGAGI (reference sequence). The V and J ends lost 6 bases and 6 bases, in that order; junction bases with no gene match: 8. The CDR3: CASRSGTSSSGELFF. Written as DNA, the CDR3 is TGTGCCAGCAGGTCCGGGACTAGCTCCTCCGGGGAGCTGTTTTTT.

The chain employs TRBV7-2 and TRBJ2-7; 9 nucleotides align to TRBD2. J was trimmed by 6 bases and V by 4 bases; bases with no gene match: 7. The CDR3 has 14 amino acids. Germline V gene lookup returns CDR1 SGHTA and CDR2 FQGNSA. CDR3 nucleotide sequence: TGTGCCAGCAGCTCTTTAGCGGGAGAGGGCGAGCAGTACTTC. Translating gives CASSSLAGEGEQYF.

This chain uses TRBV29-1 with TRBJ1-1; 11 nucleotides agree with TRBD1. CDR1 and CDR2 from the germline V gene are SQVTM and ANQGSEA. The V segment lost 4 bases and the J segment 6 bases; nucleotides outside the gene matches: 16. The CDR3 length is 17 residues. The CDR3 loop reads CSVVEFSGDRGRPEAFF. The CDR3 nucleotides read TGCAGCGTTGTGGAATTCTCGGGGGACAGGGGGAGGCCTGAAGCTTTCTTT.

V is TRBV12-3 or TRBV12-4 and J is TRBJ2-2; D gene uncertain. Trimming left V 7 bases short and J 3 bases short, with 12 bases between. The CDR3 is 14 amino acids. CDR3 region: CASTTLRDTGELFF. The CDR3 bases are TGTGCCAGCACCACCCTAAGGGACACCGGGGAGCTGTTTTTT.

The gene calls are TRBV23-1 and TRBJ2-7; TRBD1 might be the D (6 bases). TRBV23-1 is labeled an ORF, and its function is uncertain. The V and J ends lost 6 bases and 4 bases respectively, with 7 bases between them. There are 11 residues in the CDR3. CDR3 sequence (DNA): TGCGCCAGCAGACAGGGTTACGAGCAGTACGTC. Translating it yields CASRQGYEQYV.